Presented here are 10 T cell receptor beta chains from one specimen sequenced in a study of cytomegalovirus exposure and HLA in healthy donors. Primers: 60 Vbeta forward and 13 Jbeta reverse. Generated by immunoSEQ multiplex PCR, the TCRdb table keeps only in-frame clones and is missing some. Among around 190,000 clones listed, about 69% were seen once. Specimen: PBMCs. These receptors all come from a young man in good health and CMV-seropositive.

This clone was counted a few times. CDR3 amino acids: CASDTRTGNEKLFF. The CDR3 DNA reads TGTGCCAGCGATACGAGGACGGGGAATGAAAAACTGTTTTTT. V is TRBV28 and J is TRBJ1-4; no definite D call. This CDR3 comprises 14 residues. V was pared by 8 bases and J by 5 bases, with 15 bases between. CDR1 is MDHEN and CDR2 is SYDVKM in the germline V gene.

This clone was detected only a few times. V gene TRBV7-2 combines with J gene TRBJ2-5, with 10 bases fitting TRBD2. The CDR3 length is 17 residues. V was pared by 1 base and J by 5 bases, with 10 bases of the junction left unmatched. Germline CDR1 SGHTA, CDR2 FQGNSA. The CDR3 nucleotides read TGTGCCAGCAGCTTAGGAGAGCGGGGGGGCCGTGGGGAGACCCAGTACTTC. Its translation: CASSLGERGGRGETQYF.

This chain uses TRBV19 with TRBJ2-5; 8 nucleotides line up with TRBD1. V was clipped by 4 bases and J by 5 bases; unmatched bases: 6. CDR3 length equals 14 residues. Germline-derived CDR1 and CDR2 are LNHDA and SQIVND (reference sequence). Here the CDR3 DNA reads TGTGCCAGTAGTAGGACAGGGTCGGGTGAGACCCAGTACTTC. Translated: CASSRTGSGETQYF.

This clone was seen a few times. The genes are TRBV7-2 and TRBJ2-3, with 15 positions matching TRBD2. The CDR3 has 18 amino acids. Trimming took 0 bases from V and 1 from J; bases not matched to a gene: 2. The germline V gene has CDR1 SGHTA and CDR2 FQGNSA. Here the CDR3 DNA reads TGTGCCAGCAGCTTAGCTTGGACTAGCGGGGGGGGCACAGATACGCAGTATTTT. Residues: CASSLAWTSGGGTDTQYF.

J is TRBJ2-7 and V is TRBV9; the D is unclear. V was clipped by 3 bases and J by 4 bases, with 5 bases between them. The germline CDR1 and CDR2 sequences are SGDLS and YYNGEE. The CDR3 sequence is 11 residues long. The CDR3 coding sequence is TGTGCCAGCAGCGGCCTATACGAGCAGTACTTC. As protein: CASSGLYEQYF.

CDR3 in DNA: TGTGCCAGCAGCCCCGACAGATCAGGGGGCTACACCTTC. It yields the protein CASSPDRSGGYTF. V usage is TRBV7-9 and J usage is TRBJ1-2; a possible D gene is TRBD1 (5 bases). The CDR3 is 13 residues long. The V and J ends lost 5 bases and 8 bases respectively, with 15 bases between them. Looked up from germline, CDR1 is SEHNR and CDR2 is FQNEAQ (reference sequence). The variable domain in full, completed from reference TRBV7-9 and TRBJ1-2, reads DTGVSQNPRHKITKRGQNVTFRCDPISEHNRLYWYRQTLGQGPEFLTYFQNEAQLEKSRLLSDRFSAERPKGSFSTLEIQRTEQGDSAMYLCASSPDRSGGYTFGSGTRLTVV.

The chain joins TRBV7-8 to TRBJ1-2; D is uncertain. CDR3 length: 14 amino acids. Trimming removed 2 bases from V and 8 bases from J, with 15 bases in between. CDR1 and CDR2 from the germline V gene are SGHVS and FQNEAQ. The CDR3 region is CASSLSEVPGGYTF. The CDR3 DNA is TGTGCCAGCAGCTTAAGTGAGGTGCCGGGGGGCTACACCTTC.

The rearrangement links TRBV5-1 to TRBJ2-7; 10 nucleotides line up with TRBD1. The CDR3 length is 14 residues. The germline V gene has CDR1 SGHRS and CDR2 YFSETQ. Trimming at V came to 6 bases and at J to 2 bases, leaving 5 bases not matched to a gene. The CDR3 region is CASTPTGGPYEQYF. CDR3 nucleotides: TGCGCCAGCACCCCGACAGGGGGCCCCTACGAGCAGTACTTC.

This rearrangement joins TRBV7-2 to TRBJ1-4; 12 bases line up with TRBD1. Germline assignment: CDR1 SGHTA and CDR2 FQGNSA. The trim removed 5 bases at V and 8 bases at J, leaving 6 bases unmatched. CDR3 length equals 15 residues. The CDR3 DNA is TGTGCCAGCAGCAGAAGCGGGACAGGGGGCGAAAAACTGTTTTTT. Its translation is CASSRSGTGGEKLFF.

The chain couples TRBV10-3 to TRBJ2-2, with a possible D match to TRBD1 (6 bases). V was clipped by 10 bases and J by 1 base, with 25 bases between them. Germline CDR1 reads ENHRY; CDR2 reads SYGVKD. This CDR3 has 18 residues. This CDR3 reads CATLSPQGPAKNTGELFF. CDR3 coding DNA: TGTGCCACCCTATCACCGCAGGGGCCAGCCAAGAACACCGGGGAGCTGTTTTTT.